A selection of T cell receptor beta chains follows, all from one sample in a study of cytomegalovirus exposure and HLA in healthy donors. Measured with immunoSEQ multiplex PCR; TCRdb has only the in-frame clones, and not every one. Altogether approximately 120,000 clones are present, around nine tenths being singletons, with the ten largest covering about 2.1%. Specimen: PBMCs. The receptors were gathered from a woman aged 18-29 years in good health and CMV-seronegative. The conserved cysteine and the conserved F or W are not part of the CDR3 here.

V	J	CDR3
TRBV11-2	TRBJ2-1	ASSSHSTGYNEQF
TRBV5-4	TRBJ2-5	ASSSKRQGAQETQY
TRBV7-3	TRBJ2-1	ASSLGQGIYNEQF
TRBV5-6	TRBJ1-5	ASSLGWFSAYSNQPQH
TRBV5-6	TRBJ2-1	ASSLGSYNEQF
TRBV11-2	TRBJ1-1	ASSFSQVPTEAF
TRBV5-1	TRBJ2-7	ASRPGQDSYEQY
TRBV15	TRBJ2-7	ATSLRRGYEQY
TRBV27	TRBJ2-3	ASSPSGVTDTQY
TRBV7-9	TRBJ2-1	ASSPGPLYNEQF
TRBV6-5	TRBJ1-1	ASSAEGQGAEAF
TRBV18	TRBJ2-1	ASSETRSYNEQF
TRBV11-2	TRBJ1-2	ASSSGNYGYT
TRBV19	TRBJ2-3	ASSIGLAGVNTQY
TRBV6-5	TRBJ1-4	ASSYSPVGKLF
TRBV28	TRBJ2-1	ASLPGGLLYNEQF
TRBV9	TRBJ1-3	ASSSSTGYSGNTIY
TRBV7-9	TRBJ1-5	ASSLDRAQPQH
TRBV11-1	TRBJ1-3	ASSHGVSGNTIY
TRBV30	TRBJ1-2	AWSPRGGDGYT
TRBV7-3	TRBJ1-6	ASSLIAVNSPLH
TRBV5-1	TRBJ2-7	ASSLGVYEQY
TRBV5-4	TRBJ2-1	ASSLGGGPYNEQF
TRBV5-1	TRBJ2-7	ASSPDRVSYEQY
TRBV7-3	TRBJ2-7	ASSSRDRGYEQY
TRBV28	TRBJ1-1	ASSLFGQKAF
TRBV28	TRBJ2-7	ASSLGTAAYEQY
TRBV7-9	TRBJ1-4	ASYFYRGEPGENEKLF
TRBV2	TRBJ2-5	ASSEGAGGRLETQY
TRBV19	TRBJ2-3	ASSIPGVSTDTQY
TRBV7-3	TRBJ1-2	ASSLNPTGGYT
TRBV5-1	TRBJ1-3	ASSPEGASGNTIY
TRBV30	TRBJ2-3	AWSRSGRTDTQY
TRBV7-2	TRBJ2-1	ASRQRGGTYNEQF
TRBV6-6	TRBJ2-3	ASSTLAGGGTDTQY
TRBV7-2	TRBJ2-7	ASSFIVGGAYEQY
TRBV18	TRBJ2-7	ASRAGTGYDEQY
TRBV29-1	TRBJ1-1	SVGLMNTEAF
TRBV5-1	TRBJ2-2	ASRGQDTGELF
TRBV11-2	TRBJ1-4	ASTEPMGQGGSEKLF
TRBV2	TRBJ2-7	ASSVRGQASYEQY